The clone carrying this T cell receptor (beta chain) was picked up many times. This sample was taken from a study of blood T cell repertoires in COVID-19. Across the whole study: COVID-19 samples from acute and convalescent phases originated in the United States, Italy and Spain. T cells, B-cell-depleted T cells, or PBMCs provided the cDNA or gDNA that served as material.

Looked up from germline, CDR1 is LGHDT and CDR2 is YNNKEL (reference sequence). This CDR3 has 15 amino acids. Losses at the gene ends were 5 bases for V and 13 bases for J; bases not matched to a gene: 13. The data were produced by immunoSEQ multiplex PCR, yet TCRdb's version contains in-frame clones alone and is incomplete. The table lists roughly 66,000 clones, approximately 80% of them singletons. Source material: peripheral blood. The chain combines TRBV3-1 (or the pseudogene TRBV3-2) with TRBJ1-4; 10 positions match TRBD1. The sequence was obtained from a man in his 60s with acute or convalescent COVID-19. The CDR3 DNA follows: TGTGCCAGCAGCACCCACGGGACAGGGGAAGAGCGACTGTTTTTT. Protein sequence: CASSTHGTGEERLFF.